Following are 23 T cell receptor beta chains from one sample sequenced in a study of beta chain features in type 1 diabetes. The investigators reverse transcribed all of the isolated RNA, so they sequenced expressed TCRB transcripts. The data were produced by immunoSEQ multiplex PCR, yet TCRdb's version contains in-frame clones alone and is incomplete. Among about 400,000 clones listed, approximately 12% were seen once. The source material was naive CD4+ T cells from blood. These receptors came from a man aged 18 to 29 in good health.

The chain is built from TRBV30 and TRBJ1-2; D perhaps matches TRBD1 (6 bases). The CDR3 contains 13 residues. The V end lost 4 bases, the J end lost 4 bases, and 13 bases lay between the germline ends. Per the germline V gene, CDR1 is GTSNPN and CDR2 is SVGIG (reference sequence). This CDR3 reads CAWTPGQTYGYTF. In DNA form, the CDR3 reads TGTGCCTGGACTCCGGGACAAACCTATGGCTACACCTTC.

This clone occurred a few times. V gene TRBV19 combines with J gene TRBJ1-5; the D gene is possibly TRBD1 (5 bases). The CDR3 runs to 13 residues. Germline-derived CDR1 and CDR2 are LNHDA and SQIVND (reference sequence). Deletions cut 3 bases from V and 5 bases from J, with 8 bases between. The CDR3 protein is CASSIRGDQPQHF. In nucleotides, the CDR3 is TGTGCCAGTAGTATCCGGGGGGATCAGCCCCAGCATTTT.

This clone was recorded a few times. CDR3 DNA sequence: TGTGCCAGCAGTTCATCTAGCGGGAAAAACATTCAGTACTTC. Encoded protein: CASSSSSGKNIQYF. The genes are TRBV6-5 and TRBJ2-4; 8 bases align to TRBD2. CDR1 and CDR2 (germline): MNHEY, SVGAGI. Trimming took 4 bases from V and 4 from J; bases not matched to a gene: 3. The CDR3 sequence is 14 residues long.

In its sample, this clone was seen a few times. The chain is built from TRBV11-1 and TRBJ2-7; D is unresolved. CDR1 is SGHAT and CDR2 is FQDESV in the germline V gene (reference sequence). This CDR3 contains 12 residues. The V end was cut by 5 bases, the J end by 3 bases, with 8 bases between. The DNA of the CDR3 is TGTGCCAGCAGCCCACTACACTACGAGCAGTACTTC. This encodes CASSPLHYEQYF.

This chain joins TRBV5-4 and TRBJ1-5; a weak D match, TRBD1 (6 bases). Trimming removed 4 bases from V and 8 bases from J, with 19 bases in between. The CDR3 totals 15 residues. Germline V gives CDR1 SGHNT, CDR2 YYREEE (reference sequence). The CDR3 bases are TGTGCCAGCAGCCGAGGGGGGGTCACAGCTGAGCCCCAGCATTTT. Its translation is CASSRGGVTAEPQHF.

This clone has more than one count but fewer than ten. The chain links TRBV6-5 to TRBJ1-5; the D is unclear. This CDR3 spans 14 amino acids. Trimming took 0 bases from V and 5 from J, leaving 8 bases between them. Germline V CDR1 and CDR2: MNHEY, SVGAGI. CDR3 DNA: TGTGCCAGCAGTTACTCCGGTTTGGATCAGCCCCAGCATTTT. Amino acids: CASSYSGLDQPQHF.

The CDR3: CSAKRGGYNEQFF. The CDR3 DNA sequence: TGCAGCGCGAAGCGGGGGGGTTACAATGAGCAGTTCTTC. The chain is built from TRBV29-1 and TRBJ2-1, with 10 bases identical to TRBD2. The CDR3 length is 13 residues. From germline, CDR1 is SQVTM and CDR2 ANQGSEA. After removal of 7 bases from V and 4 bases from J, the junction contained 4 bases not matched to a gene.

The chain couples TRBV6-5 to TRBJ2-7, with 9 positions matching TRBD1. Germline V gives CDR1 MNHEY, CDR2 SVGAGI. V lost 6 bases and J lost 0; bases outside the gene matches: 3. The CDR3 contains 14 residues. CDR3 nucleotide sequence: TGTGCCAGCAGCGGGACAGGGTCCTCCTACGAGCAGTACTTC. It is translated as CASSGTGSSYEQYF.

This clone came up a few times. This chain connects TRBV5-4 to TRBJ2-2, with 8 bases fitting TRBD2. V shed 1 base and J 8 bases; nucleotides not matched to a gene: 7. This CDR3 is 15 amino acids long. Germline CDR1 SGHNT, CDR2 YYREEE (reference sequence). The CDR3 loop reads CASSLQGLELGELFF. CDR3 DNA: TGTGCCAGCAGCTTGCAGGGACTAGAATTGGGGGAGCTGTTTTTT. Full variable domain (missing parts from reference TRBV5-4 and TRBJ2-2): ETGVTQSPTHLIKTRGQQVTLRCSSQSGHNTVSWYQQALGQGPQFIFQYYREEENGRGNFPPRFSGLQFPNYSSELNVNALELDDSALYLCASSLQGLELGELFFGEGSRLTVL.

The chain recombines TRBV5-1 with TRBJ2-2; 10 positions match TRBD1. V shed 4 bases, J shed 7 bases, and the junction held 10 bases outside the gene matches. The CDR3 covers 16 residues. The germline gives CDR1 SGHRS, CDR2 YFSETQ. DNA of the CDR3: TGCGCCAGCAGCCCCTCGACAGGGGGCATTGGCGGGGAGCTGTTTTTT. This gives the protein CASSPSTGGIGGELFF.

In its sample, this clone was seen a few times. The chain combines TRBV7-6 with TRBJ2-7; D gene uncertain. Deletions cut 1 base from V and 3 bases from J, with 7 bases between. CDR1 SGHVS and CDR2 FNYEAQ come from the germline V gene. The CDR3 has 13 residues. Here the CDR3 reads CASSLGRSYEQYF. CDR3 nucleotides: TGTGCCAGCAGCTTAGGTCGCAGCTACGAGCAGTACTTC.

The table lists this clone with a few counts. V gene TRBV7-2 combines with J gene TRBJ1-5; 8 bases line up with TRBD1. The CDR3 runs 15 residues. The germline gives CDR1 SGHTA, CDR2 FQGNSA. The V and J ends lost 3 bases and 6 bases, in that order; junction bases with no gene match: 7. CDR3 loop: CASSFSRGLGQPQHF. CDR3 bases: TGTGCCAGCAGCTTCTCCAGGGGGCTAGGTCAGCCCCAGCATTTT.

The chain has TRBV19 and TRBJ1-1; D gene unclear. Germline V gene data show CDR1 as LNHDA and CDR2 as SQIVND (reference sequence). Trimming removed 3 bases from V and 4 bases from J, with 12 bases in between. The CDR3 covers 14 residues. The CDR3 loop reads CASSMPGMGTEAFF. The CDR3 bases are TGTGCCAGTAGTATGCCGGGGATGGGCACTGAAGCTTTCTTT.

This clone was seen only a few times. The chain is built from TRBV6-6 and TRBJ2-5, with 14 bases that match TRBD2. The CDR3 runs 16 residues. The germline V gene encodes CDR1 MNHNY and CDR2 SVGAGI (reference sequence). With V trimmed by 7 bases and J by 4 bases, 8 bases remained unmatched. CDR3: CASTSGTSGSGETQYF. The CDR3, as DNA: TGTGCCAGCACCAGCGGGACTAGCGGGAGTGGAGAGACCCAGTACTTC.

This clone has at least ten counts. This chain joins TRBV7-9 and TRBJ2-5; maybe TRBD2 (6 bases). The V end lost 7 bases, the J end lost 5 bases, and 11 bases lay between the germline ends. In germline, CDR1 is SEHNR, CDR2 FQNEAQ (reference sequence). There are 12 residues in the CDR3. The CDR3, as DNA: TGTGCCAGCACCTCGGAGGGGGAGACCCAGTACTTC. Its translation is CASTSEGETQYF. The full variable domain, in which reference TRBV7-9 and TRBJ2-5 provide the parts outside the CDR3, is DTGVSQNPRHKITKRGQNVTFRCDPISEHNRLYWYRQTLGQGPEFLTYFQNEAQLEKSRLLSDRFSAERPKGSFSTLEIQRTEQGDSAMYLCASTSEGETQYFGPGTRLLVL.

This clone turned up a few times. The CDR3 here is CASSLGPGNEKLFF. The DNA for the CDR3 is TGTGCCAGCAGCCTGGGACCGGGAAATGAAAAACTGTTTTTT. The chain combines TRBV5-4 with TRBJ1-4; D possibly corresponds to TRBD1 (5 bases). The V gene's germline CDR1 is SGHNT and CDR2 YYREEE (reference sequence). The length of the CDR3 is 14 residues. V lost 4 bases, J lost 5 bases, and 12 bases lay in between.

This clone was counted between two and nine times. This chain links TRBV28 with TRBJ2-7, with TRBD2 identical over 8 bases. The CDR3 is 16 amino acids. Germline CDR1 is MDHEN and CDR2 is SYDVKM. The V segment lost 3 bases and the J segment 1 base; nucleotides outside the gene matches: 8. The CDR3 here is CASSLRWGGGSYEQYF. The CDR3 region has the DNA TGTGCCAGCAGTTTGCGGTGGGGCGGGGGGTCCTACGAGCAGTACTTC.

The chain employs TRBV7-2 and TRBJ1-1, with D hard to call. Trimming removed 3 bases from V and 6 bases from J, with 11 bases in between. The germline V gene encodes CDR1 SGHTA and CDR2 FQGNSA. This CDR3 is built from 13 residues. The CDR3 is CASSFARRAEAFF. CDR3 DNA: TGTGCCAGCAGCTTCGCCAGGAGGGCTGAAGCTTTCTTT.

This clone was found a few times. V usage is TRBV29-1 and J usage is TRBJ1-5; 7 bases are a match to TRBD1. CDR3 size: 14 residues. Germline V gene sequence: CDR1 SQVTM, CDR2 ANQGSEA. Trimming removed 6 bases from V and 6 bases from J; junction bases left unmatched: 11. CDR3 DNA sequence: TGCAGCGTATCCGACAGGGAGGATGGTCAGCCCCAGCATTTT. Amino acids: CSVSDREDGQPQHF.

V gene TRBV9 combines with J gene TRBJ2-1, with 9 bases lining up with TRBD2. This CDR3 has 18 amino acids. Germline V lookup: CDR1 SGDLS, CDR2 YYNGEE. V lost 3 bases, J lost 2 bases, and 12 bases stayed unmatched. DNA of the CDR3: TGTGCCAGCAGCGGCACACATCTCATAGCGGGAGCCTACAATGAGCAGTTCTTC. Its protein is CASSGTHLIAGAYNEQFF.

The genes are TRBV29-1 and TRBJ2-5; TRBD2 matches 7 bases. The CDR3 is 11 amino acids. Germline V gene data show CDR1 as SQVTM and CDR2 as ANQGSEA. Unmatched junction bases numbered 1, after V lost 4 bases and J lost 5 bases. CDR3 nucleotides: TGCAGCGTTGGACTAGCCGAGACCCAGTACTTC. Translation: CSVGLAETQYF.

The sample holds a few counts of this clone. The rearrangement uses TRBV6-1 and TRBJ1-2; D gene unclear. Germline V lookup: CDR1 MNHNS, CDR2 SASEGT. The CDR3 spans 14 residues. The ends were cut back, 0 bases at V and 1 base at J, with 6 bases in the middle. The CDR3 loop is CASSEARLNYGYTF. The CDR3 nucleotides read TGTGCCAGCAGTGAAGCGAGGCTTAACTATGGCTACACCTTC.

This chain connects TRBV6-6 to TRBJ2-7, with TRBD1 identical over 7 bases. V gave up 7 bases and J gave up 3 bases; unmatched junction bases: 6. Germline CDR1 and CDR2: MNHNY and SVGAGI (reference sequence). CDR3 length: 13 residues. The CDR3 spells CASTWGQFYEQYF. Written as DNA, the CDR3 is TGTGCCAGCACCTGGGGACAGTTCTACGAGCAGTACTTC.